The table lists the clone carrying this TCR beta chain with a few counts. Its target is unknown. Germline V gives CDR1 SQVTM, CDR2 ANQGSEA. V dropped 6 bases and J dropped 7 bases, with 10 bases sitting between them. This CDR3 region has 11 residues. This specimen belongs to a study of CD8 T cells in ankylosing spondylitis. Overall study findings and caveats: Reportedly, significant enrichment of disease-linked clones occurred in matched ankylosing spondylitis synovial fluid. Certain motif variants had earlier appeared in reactive arthritis synovial fluid and blood.

By quantitative 5'-RACE with molecular barcodes, the TCR beta libraries were made. TCRdb processed the 5' RACE reads anew with MiXCR; each CDR3 protein has one entry. There are 200,000 to 300,000 distinct CDR3 sequences in the sample; approximately 8% occur only once, and 4.8% lies in the top ten. Sequencing was performed on blood, either unsorted or a sorted T cell fraction (not recorded which). This chain links TRBV29-1 with TRBJ2-1; D may be TRBD2 (5 bases). This sequence originates from a female donor with ankylosing spondylitis or in good health (not recorded which). In DNA form, the CDR3 reads TGCAGCGTCCGGTGGGAGAATGAGCAGTTCTTC. This codes for CSVRWENEQFF.